Listed here are 17 T cell receptor beta chains from one sample, sequenced in a study of blood T cell repertoires in COVID-19. The assay was immunoSEQ multiplex PCR, and TCRdb's table has in-frame clones only and misses some. The sample has tens of thousands of clones, about four fifths seen once. The sequencing sample was made of peripheral blood. Every receptor here comes from a man older than 75 with COVID-19, enrolled during active disease.

The gene calls are TRBV25-1 and TRBJ2-1; 7 nucleotides line up with TRBD2. J lost 2 bases, V lost 1 base, and 8 bases had no gene match. Germline loops: CDR1 MGHDK, CDR2 SYGVNS. This CDR3 spans 17 amino acids. Written as DNA, the CDR3 is TGTGCCAGCAGTGAATCCCACCGGACTAGGGCCTACAATGAGCAGTTCTTC. It encodes CASSESHRTRAYNEQFF.

The chain carries TRBV27 and TRBJ2-5; a weak D match, TRBD1 (5 bases). The V gene lost 2 bases and the J gene lost 5 bases, with 15 bases spanning the gap. Germline V gives CDR1 MNHEY, CDR2 SMNVEV (reference sequence). CDR3 length: 15 residues. The chain's CDR3 is CASSLRGSRGETQYF. DNA for the CDR3: TGTGCCAGCAGTTTAAGGGGTAGCCGTGGGGAGACCCAGTACTTC.

Only a few counts were recorded for this clone. The V gene is TRBV14, the J gene TRBJ2-5; 7 bases fit TRBD1. The CDR3 has 13 amino acids. Looked up from germline, CDR1 is SGHDN and CDR2 is FVKESK. Trimming cost V 4 bases and J 4 bases; bases outside gene matches: 3. CDR3 nucleotides: TGTGCCAGCAGCCGGAACAGGGGAGAGACCCAGTACTTC. This translates into CASSRNRGETQYF.

The genes are TRBV10-3 and TRBJ1-1; the D gene is possibly TRBD1 (5 bases). This CDR3 comprises 12 residues. Germline CDR1 reads ENHRY; CDR2 reads SYGVKD. Trimming pared 11 bases from V and 7 bases from J, leaving 17 bases between. CDR3 protein: CALRDRRGEAFF. The CDR3 DNA reads as TGTGCCTTACGGGACCGGCGGGGTGAAGCTTTCTTT.

The chain employs TRBV2 and TRBJ1-1; maybe TRBD1 (5 bases). From germline, CDR1 is SNHLY and CDR2 FYNNEI. V was shortened by 11 bases and J by 0 bases, with 7 bases between the two germline ends. The CDR3 length is 11 residues. CDR3 loop: CAGAVNTEAFF. The CDR3, as DNA: TGTGCCGGGGCAGTGAACACTGAAGCTTTCTTT.

This rearrangement joins TRBV7-2 to TRBJ1-1; a weak D match, TRBD1 (5 bases). V was pared by 4 bases and J by 0 bases, with 12 bases between. Germline loops: CDR1 SGHTA, CDR2 FQGNSA. The CDR3 covers 15 residues. CDR3: CASSWKRGVNTEAFF. DNA for the CDR3: TGTGCCAGCAGCTGGAAGCGGGGGGTGAACACTGAAGCTTTCTTT.

The CDR3 loop is CASGATALNEKLFF. In DNA, the CDR3 is TGTGCCAGCGGGGCGACAGCCTTAAATGAAAAACTGTTTTTT. This rearrangement joins TRBV2 to TRBJ1-4; D is perhaps TRBD1 (5 bases). From germline, CDR1 is SNHLY and CDR2 FYNNEI. V was clipped by 8 bases and J by 5 bases, with 15 bases between them. CDR3 length equals 14 residues.

This chain joins TRBV7-8 and TRBJ1-6; 7 bases match TRBD1. V shed 3 bases, J shed 13 bases, and the junction held 6 bases outside the gene matches. Germline V gene data show CDR1 as SGHVS and CDR2 as FQNEAQ. CDR3 length: 13 residues. As DNA, the CDR3 is TGTGCCAGCAGCTTTACAGGGGCCGGGCCCCTCCACTTT. It translates to CASSFTGAGPLHF.

The rearrangement joins TRBV24-1 to TRBJ1-1, with 7 bases that match TRBD1. The V segment lost 8 bases and the J segment 4 bases; nucleotides outside the gene matches: 6. In germline, CDR1 is KGHDR, CDR2 SFDVKD. The CDR3 loop spans 13 amino acids. CDR3 loop: CATKQGTRTEAFF. The CDR3 region has the DNA TGTGCCACCAAACAGGGGACGCGCACTGAAGCTTTCTTT.

CDR3 sequence: CASSPRVNTEAFF. Here the CDR3 DNA reads TGTGCCAGCAGTCCCCGTGTGAACACTGAAGCTTTCTTT. This chain links TRBV6-5 with TRBJ1-1; D remains unclear. V was cut by 5 bases and J by 0 bases, with 7 bases left in between. The germline V gene encodes CDR1 MNHEY and CDR2 SVGAGI. The CDR3 totals 13 residues.

The genes are TRBV19 and TRBJ2-1, with 9 bases that match TRBD2. Per the germline V gene, CDR1 is LNHDA and CDR2 is SQIVND (reference sequence). Losses at the gene ends were 1 base for V and 4 bases for J; bases not matched to a gene: 5. The CDR3 length is 16 residues. The CDR3 protein is CASSIGAGGGYNEQFF. The CDR3 coding sequence is TGTGCCAGTAGTATAGGGGCGGGAGGGGGGTACAATGAGCAGTTCTTC. The whole variable domain, filled in from reference TRBV19 and TRBJ2-1, reads DGGITQSPKYLFRKEGQNVTLSCEQNLNHDAMYWYRQDPGQGLRLIYYSQIVNDFQKGDIAEGYSVSREKKESFPLTVTSAQKNPTAFYLCASSIGAGGGYNEQFFGPGTRLTVL.

V and J are TRBV7-6 and TRBJ1-1, with 8 nucleotides matching TRBD1. Germline V CDR1 and CDR2: SGHVS, FNYEAQ. V shed 5 bases, J shed 2 bases, and the junction held 7 bases outside the gene matches. The CDR3 loop spans 15 amino acids. The CDR3 DNA reads TGTGCCAGCAGCCCTCGACAGGGGCGCAACACTGAAGCTTTCTTT. Protein: CASSPRQGRNTEAFF. The variable domain in full, with the rest retrieved from reference TRBV7-6 and TRBJ1-1, is GAGVSQSPRYKVTKRGQDVALRCDPISGHVSLYWYRQALGQGPEFLTYFNYEAQQDKSGLPNDRFSAERPEGSISTLTIQRTEQRDSAMYRCASSPRQGRNTEAFFGQGTRLTVV.

This clone was picked up one time. The V gene is TRBV7-2, the J gene TRBJ1-2; 7 nucleotides align to TRBD1. This CDR3 has 15 residues. Germline V lookup: CDR1 SGHTA, CDR2 FQGNSA. The V and J ends lost 7 bases and 1 base, in that order; junction bases with no gene match: 9. CDR3 region: CASTPSGTVNYGYTF. The CDR3 coding sequence is TGTGCCAGCACCCCGTCCGGGACAGTTAACTATGGCTACACCTTC.

The chain combines TRBV19 with TRBJ1-2; unclear D gene. The ends were cut back, 2 bases at V and 0 bases at J, with 4 bases in the middle. Germline V lookup: CDR1 LNHDA, CDR2 SQIVND (reference sequence). The CDR3 runs 13 residues. The CDR3 DNA follows: TGTGCCAGTAGTATATCCACTAACTATGGCTACACCTTC. Translating it yields CASSISTNYGYTF.

The chain couples TRBV7-6 to TRBJ2-1; D uncertain. Germline V gene sequence: CDR1 SGHVS, CDR2 FNYEAQ. Trimming cost V 0 bases and J 8 bases, with 8 bases left between them. The CDR3 totals 13 residues. The DNA for the CDR3 is TGTGCCAGCAGCTTAGCCGCAGGCGATGAGCAGTTCTTC. As protein: CASSLAAGDEQFF.

The genes are TRBV6-2 or TRBV6-3 and TRBJ1-1; 10 nucleotides match TRBD1. Trimming removed 2 bases from V and 7 bases from J; junction bases left unmatched: 1. Germline assignment: CDR1 MNHEY and CDR2 SVGEGT. The length of the CDR3 is 13 residues. CDR3 in DNA: TGTGCCAGCAGTTACCGGGACAGGGGTGAAGCTTTCTTT. Its translation is CASSYRDRGEAFF.

The rearrangement joins TRBV10-3 to TRBJ1-1; possible D gene TRBD1, 5 bases. Trimming stripped 2 bases from V and 9 bases from J, with 10 bases between. Germline CDR1 is ENHRY and CDR2 is SYGVKD. CDR3 length: 12 residues. The CDR3 region is CAISEGGSQAFF. CDR3 DNA sequence: TGTGCCATCAGTGAGGGGGGGAGTCAAGCTTTCTTT.